One and the same sample provided the 6 T cell receptor beta chains below, sequenced in a study of tumor-infiltrating lymphocytes in glioblastoma multiforme. TCRB libraries came from RNA via three nested multiplex PCR rounds. TCRdb re-called the multiplex PCR reads with MiXCR, one entry per CDR3 protein. Among tens of thousands of distinct CDR3 sequences listed, more than 55% were seen once. Specimen: brain tumor tissue. The receptors shown here come from a male donor with glioblastoma.

This chain uses TRBV4-3 with TRBJ2-7, with D perhaps assigned TRBD1 or TRBD2 (5 bases each). Between the trimmed V and J ends, which lost 3 bases and 3 bases, there was a span of 15 bases. Per the germline V gene, CDR1 is LGHNA and CDR2 is YSLEER. This CDR3 has 15 residues. The CDR3 region has the DNA TGCGCCAGCAGCCAGAGCAGGGACGGGTTCTACGAGCAGTACTTC. Protein sequence: CASSQSRDGFYEQYF.

On this clonotype itself: This sequence may be a read error, since a much larger clone differs from it by one base. The chain recombines TRBV5-1 with TRBJ1-4, with D possibly matching TRBD1 (5 bases). This CDR3 is 13 amino acids long. CDR1 is SGHRS and CDR2 is YFSETQ in the germline V gene. V was pared by 1 base and J by 10 bases, with 11 bases between. The CDR3 loop is CASSLSGGGKLFF. The CDR3 bases are TGCGCCAGCAGCTTGTCGGGGGGTGGAAAACTGTTTTTT. The full variable domain, rest sourced from reference TRBV5-1 and TRBJ1-4, is KAGVTQTPRYLIKTRGQQVTLSCSPISGHRSVSWYQQTPGQGLQFLFEYFSETQRNKGNFPGRFSGRQFSNSRSEMNVSTLELGDSALYLCASSLSGGGKLFFGSGTQLSVL.

In this sample, this clonotype turned up once. This chain connects TRBV27 to TRBJ2-1; TRBD2 matches at 14 bases. V lost 6 bases to trimming and J lost 4 bases; unmatched junction nucleotides: 2. CDR3 length: 15 residues. CDR1 and CDR2 from the germline V gene are MNHEY and SMNVEV (reference sequence). CDR3 amino acids: CASSWTSGGYNEQFF. DNA for the CDR3: TGTGCCAGCAGCTGGACTAGCGGGGGGTACAATGAGCAGTTCTTC.

This clonotype was recorded at least ten times. This chain links TRBV20-1 with TRBJ1-5, with D perhaps TRBD1 (6 bases). The germline gives CDR1 DFQATT, CDR2 SNEGSKA (reference sequence). Trimming left V 5 bases short and J 4 bases short, with 21 bases between. This CDR3 comprises 16 residues. The CDR3 DNA reads TGCAGTGCTCAAAACAGGGACCAGGGTACGAATCAGCCCCAGCATTTT. Its translation is CSAQNRDQGTNQPQHF.

Remarks on this clonotype: At one end, the junction sequence differs from germline, possibly due to a read error. The chain joins TRBV24-1 to TRBJ2-3; D unclear. The germline CDR1 and CDR2 sequences are KGHDR and SFDVKD. The CDR3 is 16 amino acids. CDR3 nucleotide sequence: TGTGTCACCAGTGATTTTACAGACGCTCACACAGATACGCAGTATTTT. The encoded protein is CVTSDFTDAHTDTQYF.

This clonotype has just a few counts. A read error is possible here, since a much larger clone lies one base away. The rearrangement joins TRBV10-3 to TRBJ2-7, with 13 bases identical to TRBD2. The CDR3 covers 16 residues. Germline CDR1 reads ENHRY; CDR2 reads SYGVKD. The V and J ends lost 3 bases and 8 bases, in that order; junction bases with no gene match: 10. CDR3 nucleotide sequence: TGTGCCATCAGTGATGTACTAGCGGGAGGGTTCAACCAGCAGTACTTC. It yields the protein CAISDVLAGGFNQQYF.